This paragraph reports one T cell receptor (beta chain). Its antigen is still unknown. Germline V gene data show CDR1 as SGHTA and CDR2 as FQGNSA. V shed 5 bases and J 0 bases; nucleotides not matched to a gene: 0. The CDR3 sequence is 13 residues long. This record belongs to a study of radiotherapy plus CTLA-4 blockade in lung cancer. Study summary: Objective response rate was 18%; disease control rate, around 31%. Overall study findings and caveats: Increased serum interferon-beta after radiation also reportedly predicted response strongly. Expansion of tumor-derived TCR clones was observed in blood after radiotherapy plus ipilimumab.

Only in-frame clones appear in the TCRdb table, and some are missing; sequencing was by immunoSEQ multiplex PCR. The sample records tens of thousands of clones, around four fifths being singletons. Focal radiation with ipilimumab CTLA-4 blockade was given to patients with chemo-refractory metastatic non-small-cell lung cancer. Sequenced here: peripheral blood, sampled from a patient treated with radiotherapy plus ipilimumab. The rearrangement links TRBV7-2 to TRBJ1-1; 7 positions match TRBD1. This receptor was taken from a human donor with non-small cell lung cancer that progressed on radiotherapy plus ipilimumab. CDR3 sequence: CASSGQVNTEAFF. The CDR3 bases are TGTGCCAGCAGCGGACAGGTGAACACTGAAGCTTTCTTT.